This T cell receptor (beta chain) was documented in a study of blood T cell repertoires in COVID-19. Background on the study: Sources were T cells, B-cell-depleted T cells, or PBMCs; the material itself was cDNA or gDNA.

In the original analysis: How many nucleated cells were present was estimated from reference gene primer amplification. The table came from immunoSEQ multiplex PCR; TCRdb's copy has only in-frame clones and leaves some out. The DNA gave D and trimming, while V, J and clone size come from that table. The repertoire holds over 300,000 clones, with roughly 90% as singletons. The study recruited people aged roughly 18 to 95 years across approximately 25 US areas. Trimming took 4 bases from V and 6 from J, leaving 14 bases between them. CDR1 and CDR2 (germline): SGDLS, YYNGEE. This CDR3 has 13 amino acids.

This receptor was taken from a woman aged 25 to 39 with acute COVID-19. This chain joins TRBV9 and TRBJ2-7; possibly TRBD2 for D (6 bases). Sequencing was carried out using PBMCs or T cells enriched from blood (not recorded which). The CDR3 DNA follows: TGTGCCAGCAGCCGCATCGTGGGGGGCGAGCAGTACTTC. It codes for CASSRIVGGEQYF. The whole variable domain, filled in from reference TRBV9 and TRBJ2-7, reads DSGVTQTPKHLITATGQRVTLRCSPRSGDLSVYWYQQSLDQGLQFLIQYYNGEERAKGNILERFSAQQFPDLHSELNLSSLELGDSALYFCASSRIVGGEQYFGPGTRLTVT.